A single sample is the source of the 11 T cell receptor beta chains below, sequenced in a study of blood T cell repertoires in COVID-19. Assay used: immunoSEQ multiplex PCR; TCRdb lists only in-frame clones, some missing. This repertoire shows fewer than 350,000 clones, approximately 86% found once; its top ten account for roughly a tenth. The sample comprised peripheral blood. These receptor sequences come from a man aged 25-40 years with COVID-19, enrolled during active disease.

Worth noting for this clone: One junction end does not reproduce the germline sequence, and a read error may be involved. Here the CDR3 DNA reads TGTGCCAGCAGCTTAGGGAGGGGCTTCGGGTGCTTC. Its protein product is CASSLGRGFGCF. J is TRBJ2-7 and V is TRBV7-9; D possibly corresponds to TRBD2 (6 bases). Looked up from germline, CDR1 is SEHNR and CDR2 is FQNEAQ (reference sequence). The CDR3 has 12 residues.

The rearrangement links TRBV9 to TRBJ2-1, with 10 bases identical to TRBD1. Germline V lookup: CDR1 SGDLS, CDR2 YYNGEE. CDR3 length equals 14 residues. The V gene end was trimmed by 4 bases and the J gene end by 9 bases; junction bases not matched to a gene: 7. DNA for the CDR3: TGTGCCAGCAGCCCACAGACAGGGGGCGTTGAGCAGTTCTTC. Its translation is CASSPQTGGVEQFF. The full variable domain, in which reference TRBV9 and TRBJ2-1 provide the parts outside the CDR3, is DSGVTQTPKHLITATGQRVTLRCSPRSGDLSVYWYQQSLDQGLQFLIQYYNGEERAKGNILERFSAQQFPDLHSELNLSSLELGDSALYFCASSPQTGGVEQFFGPGTRLTVL.

Notes on this clone: Since the CDR3 does not end with the conserved phenylalanine or tryptophan, this likely comes from a read error. The DNA is left out, because the CDR3 cannot be placed on it with certainty; the CDR3 is given as TCRdb lists it. The chain has TRBV30 and TRBJ2-7; TRBD2, as called in the table, went unchecked against the DNA. 8 amino acids form the CDR3, both terminal residues included. Per germline, CDR1 GTSNPN and CDR2 SVGIG (reference sequence). CDR3: CAWKWTEG.

CDR3 nucleotides: TGTGCCAGCAGTTCACAACAGGGGGCAGGGGCAGATACGCAGTATTTT. Protein: CASSSQQGAGADTQYF. The chain recombines TRBV28 with TRBJ2-3; 9 nucleotides align to TRBD1. This CDR3 is built from 16 residues. J was trimmed by 4 bases and V by 4 bases; bases with no gene match: 9. CDR1 and CDR2 (germline): MDHEN, SYDVKM.

V is TRBV5-1 and J is TRBJ2-2; D might be TRBD2 (5 bases). Trimming pared 5 bases from V and 5 bases from J, leaving 16 bases between. The CDR3 covers 15 residues. In germline, CDR1 is SGHRS, CDR2 YFSETQ. DNA for the CDR3: TGCGCCAGCAGTACAGCGGACCGGAGGACCGGGGAGCTGTTTTTT. It encodes CASSTADRRTGELFF.

V gene TRBV27 combines with J gene TRBJ1-2, with D tentatively TRBD1 (6 bases). Trimming shortened V by 2 bases and J by 3 bases, and 7 bases separated the two germline ends. This CDR3 region has 13 residues. The V gene's germline CDR1 is MNHEY and CDR2 SMNVEV (reference sequence). The CDR3 spells CASSLKGDYGYTF. In nucleotides, the CDR3 is TGTGCCAGCAGTTTAAAGGGGGACTATGGCTACACCTTC.

This chain uses TRBV6-2 or TRBV6-3 with TRBJ2-1; TRBD1 might be the D (5 bases). CDR1 MNHEY and CDR2 SVGEGT come from the germline V gene. Trimming took off 2 bases at V and 8 bases at J, with 16 bases between the two ends. This CDR3 spans 15 amino acids. Here the CDR3 DNA reads TGTGCCAGCAGTTACGTACAGGCGACCTCCCATGAGCAGTTCTTC. Protein product: CASSYVQATSHEQFF.

This clone was found once. This chain uses TRBV6-2 or TRBV6-3 with TRBJ1-5; 10 nucleotides agree with TRBD1. Per the germline V gene, CDR1 is MNHEY and CDR2 is SVGEGT. The CDR3 has 18 amino acids. V lost 2 bases, J lost 3 bases, and 10 bases stayed unmatched. CDR3 coding DNA: TGTGCCAGCAGTTACGCCGGGACAGGGGTGTTTATCAATCAGCCCCAGCATTTT. Residues: CASSYAGTGVFINQPQHF.

The chain recombines TRBV6-2 or TRBV6-3 with TRBJ2-3; possible D gene TRBD2, 5 bases. Trimming stripped 1 base from V and 6 bases from J, with 17 bases between. This CDR3 comprises 16 residues. Germline-derived CDR1 and CDR2 are MNHEY and SVGEGT. The CDR3, as DNA: TGTGCCAGCAGTTACTGGGCAACTAGTGAGACGGATACGCAGTATTTT. This translates into CASSYWATSETDTQYF.

This clone came up a few times. The CDR3 nucleotides read TGTGCCAGCAGTTTCCGGGACAGGAGCACCGGGGAGCTGTTTTTT. Its translation is CASSFRDRSTGELFF. The chain couples TRBV5-6 to TRBJ2-2; 8 bases map to TRBD1. Germline-derived CDR1 and CDR2 are SGHDT and YYEEEE. The CDR3 is made up of 15 amino acids. V was pared by 5 bases and J by 4 bases, with 7 bases of the junction left unmatched.

This sequence joins TRBV7-9 and TRBJ1-1; 11 bases line up with TRBD1. Germline V lookup: CDR1 SEHNR, CDR2 FQNEAQ (reference sequence). J was trimmed by 7 bases and V by 5 bases; bases with no gene match: 6. The CDR3 has 14 amino acids. The CDR3 here is CASSPGQGAVEAFF. DNA of the CDR3: TGTGCCAGCAGCCCCGGACAGGGGGCGGTTGAAGCTTTCTTT.